The TCR beta chain under discussion was sequenced for a study of T cells in Graves' hyperthyroidism and ophthalmopathy. Ten or more counts support this clonotype. Template material for amplifying TCR beta CDR3 regions consisted of RNA transcripts. When the TCR CDR3 underwent first-round RT-PCR, the HTBI primer set was used. TCRdb passed the multiplex PCR reads through MiXCR, listing each CDR3 protein once. This table holds approximately 250,000 distinct CDR3 sequences, roughly a quarter found once. In germline, CDR1 is GTSNPN, CDR2 SVGIG (reference sequence). This CDR3 region has 13 residues. V shed 4 bases and J 7 bases; nucleotides not matched to a gene: 9.

J is TRBJ1-1 and V is TRBV30; 7 nucleotides agree with TRBD1. The TCR comes from a woman in her forties with Graves' ophthalmopathy. Sequenced material: blood. The CDR3 DNA follows: TGTGCCTGGATCCAGCGACAGGGAGGTGAAGCTTTCTTT. Its protein product is CAWIQRQGGEAFF.